Listed here is a single T cell receptor (beta chain). Over several immunoSEQ plates, each subset's genomic DNA was distributed in even portions. Produced via immunoSEQ multiplex PCR; TCRdb's table is partial and in-frame only. The table lists 980,000 or so clones, approximately 80% of them singletons. Germline values: CDR1 MNHEY, CDR2 SMNVEV (reference sequence). The CDR3 loop spans 17 amino acids. V lost 5 bases and J 0 bases, leaving 14 bases between the germline ends. This sample was included in a study of shared clonotypes between healthy human individuals. The source of this sequence is a man between 18 and 35 years old in good health. The rearrangement links TRBV27 to TRBJ2-6; D is unresolved. Sample: memory CD4+ T cells sorted from blood. Indicated subset: CD45RA-negative fraction. CDR3 sequence reads: CASSPYLTSSGANVLTF. CDR3 DNA sequence: TGTGCCAGCAGTCCGTATCTAACATCCTCTGGGGCCAACGTCCTGACTTTC.